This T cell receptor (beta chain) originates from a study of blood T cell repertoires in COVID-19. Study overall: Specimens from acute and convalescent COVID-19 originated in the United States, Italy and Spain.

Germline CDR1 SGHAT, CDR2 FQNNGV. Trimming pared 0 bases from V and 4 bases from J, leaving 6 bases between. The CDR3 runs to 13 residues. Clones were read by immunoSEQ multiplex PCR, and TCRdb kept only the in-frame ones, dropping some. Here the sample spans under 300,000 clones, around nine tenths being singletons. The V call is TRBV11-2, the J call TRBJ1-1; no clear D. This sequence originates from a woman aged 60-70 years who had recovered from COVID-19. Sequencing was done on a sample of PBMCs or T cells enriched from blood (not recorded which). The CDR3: CASSLDLGTEAFF. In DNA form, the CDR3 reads TGTGCCAGCAGCTTAGATCTAGGCACTGAAGCTTTCTTT.